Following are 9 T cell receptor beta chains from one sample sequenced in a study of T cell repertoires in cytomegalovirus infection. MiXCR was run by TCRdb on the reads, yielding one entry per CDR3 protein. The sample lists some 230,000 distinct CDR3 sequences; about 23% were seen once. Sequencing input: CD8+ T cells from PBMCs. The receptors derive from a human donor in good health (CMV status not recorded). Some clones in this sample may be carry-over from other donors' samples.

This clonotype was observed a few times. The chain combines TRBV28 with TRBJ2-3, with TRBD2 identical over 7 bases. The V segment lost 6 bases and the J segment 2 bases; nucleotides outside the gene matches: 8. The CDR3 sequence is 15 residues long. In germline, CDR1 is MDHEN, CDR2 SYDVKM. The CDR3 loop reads CASSLGTTLTDTQYF. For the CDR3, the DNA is TGTGCCAGCAGCCTCGGGACTACCCTCACAGATACGCAGTATTTT.

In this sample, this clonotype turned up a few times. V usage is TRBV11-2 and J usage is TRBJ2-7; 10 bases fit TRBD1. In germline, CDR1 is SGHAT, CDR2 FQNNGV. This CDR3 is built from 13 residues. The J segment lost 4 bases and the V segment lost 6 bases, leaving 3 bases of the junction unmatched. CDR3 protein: CASRWDRGYEQYF. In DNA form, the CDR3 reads TGTGCCAGCAGATGGGACAGGGGTTACGAGCAGTACTTC.

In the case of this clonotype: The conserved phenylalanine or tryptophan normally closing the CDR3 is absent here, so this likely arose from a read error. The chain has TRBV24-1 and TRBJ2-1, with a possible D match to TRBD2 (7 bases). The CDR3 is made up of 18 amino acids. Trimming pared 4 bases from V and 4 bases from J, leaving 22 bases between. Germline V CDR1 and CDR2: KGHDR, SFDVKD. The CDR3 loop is CATSDSLLGGGVYNEQFY. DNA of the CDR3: TGTGCCACCAGTGACTCCTTGTTGGGAGGGGGAGTTTACAATGAGCAGTTCTAC.

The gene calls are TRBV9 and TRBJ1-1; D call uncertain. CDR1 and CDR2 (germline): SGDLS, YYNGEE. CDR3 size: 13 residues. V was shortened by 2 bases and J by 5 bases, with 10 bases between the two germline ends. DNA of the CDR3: TGTGCCAGCAGCGTTATTGAGGGTACTGAAGCTTTCTTT. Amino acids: CASSVIEGTEAFF.

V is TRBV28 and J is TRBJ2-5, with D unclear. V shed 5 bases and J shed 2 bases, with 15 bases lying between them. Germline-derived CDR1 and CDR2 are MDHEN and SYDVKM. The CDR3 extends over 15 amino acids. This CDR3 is CASSLNGGIQETQYF. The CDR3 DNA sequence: TGTGCCAGCAGTCTCAATGGCGGAATTCAAGAGACCCAGTACTTC. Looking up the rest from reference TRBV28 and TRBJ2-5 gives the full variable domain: DVKVTQSSRYLVKRTGEKVFLECVQDMDHENMFWYRQDPGLGLRLIYFSYDVKMKEKGDIPEGYSVSREKKERFSLILESASTNQTSMYLCASSLNGGIQETQYFGPGTRLLVL.

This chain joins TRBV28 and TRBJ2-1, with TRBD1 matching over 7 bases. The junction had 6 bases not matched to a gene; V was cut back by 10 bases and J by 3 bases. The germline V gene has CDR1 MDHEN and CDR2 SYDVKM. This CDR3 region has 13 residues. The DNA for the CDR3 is TGTGCCATCGGGACAGAAAACTACAATGAGCAGTTCTTC. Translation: CAIGTENYNEQFF. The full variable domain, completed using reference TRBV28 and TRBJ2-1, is DVKVTQSSRYLVKRTGEKVFLECVQDMDHENMFWYRQDPGLGLRLIYFSYDVKMKEKGDIPEGYSVSREKKERFSLILESASTNQTSMYLCAIGTENYNEQFFGPGTRLTVL.

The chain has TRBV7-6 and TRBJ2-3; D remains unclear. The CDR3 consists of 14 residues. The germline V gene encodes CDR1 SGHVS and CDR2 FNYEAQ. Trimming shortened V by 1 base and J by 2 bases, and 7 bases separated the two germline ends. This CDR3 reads CASSLVGPTDTQYF. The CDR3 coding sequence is TGTGCCAGCAGCTTAGTAGGACCCACAGATACGCAGTATTTT.

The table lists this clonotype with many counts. This chain's CDR3 is CASSPAWDEQFF. The CDR3 bases are TGTGCCAGCTCACCAGCCTGGGATGAGCAGTTCTTC. V is TRBV18 and J is TRBJ2-1; the D is unclear. From germline, CDR1 is KGHSH and CDR2 LQKENI. CDR3 length equals 12 residues. V lost 2 bases, J lost 8 bases, and 7 bases lay in between.

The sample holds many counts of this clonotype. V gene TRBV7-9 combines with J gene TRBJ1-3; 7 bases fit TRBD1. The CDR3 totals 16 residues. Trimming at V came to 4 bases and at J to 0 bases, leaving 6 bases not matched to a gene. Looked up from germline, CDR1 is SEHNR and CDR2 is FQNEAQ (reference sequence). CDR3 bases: TGTGCCAGCAGCTCCCCAGACAGGGACTCTGGAAACACCATATATTTT. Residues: CASSSPDRDSGNTIYF.